Here is one TCR beta chain with its context. This clone has a handful of counts. This receptor's antigen is unknown. One end of the junction varies from germline; a read error may be responsible. Receptor amplification or capture employed PCR. For sequencing, an Illumina HiSeq 4000 was employed. High-throughput sequencing was used to profile the TCR beta-chain CDR3 region of every patient. The authors' analysis ran thus. A classifier to discriminate distant-metastatic papillary thyroid cancer patients was built from CDR3 differences across clinicopathological groups. The Shannon index was used to measure repertoire diversity, and the Morisita-Horn index was used to measure how similar tumor and blood repertoires were. TCRdb redid the processing of the public reads, applying fastp at Q25 and MiXCR, and retained in-frame beta chains. The V and J calls come from TCRdb's annotation, not from the publication. In all, the sample holds some 16,000 clones, and around 24% of those were seen once. Together, the top ten hold around 13% of the sample.

The CDR3 numbers 15 residues from cysteine through phenylalanine. Only the CDR3 portion is preserved as DNA: 45 bases, with reading frame beginning at the first base. None of the patients had been given any treatment before thyroid surgery. Using T-cell receptor beta sequencing, the study looked back at clinical samples from patients collected from about 2011 to 2019. The data belong to a study of metastatic and nonmetastatic thyroid tumors (dated by TCRdb to the early 2020s). A note on the overall study: Repertoires from peripheral blood and from tumor or nodule tissue samples of malignant and benign thyroid patients were compared.

Overall study results and their limits: In both blood and tumor samples, malignant tumors were reported to have significantly higher TCR beta diversity than benign nodules.

The chain is assembled from TRBV12-3 or TRBV12-4 and TRBJ1-1, and the D gene may be TRBD1, 5 bases matching. This clonotype was obtained from a male donor with papillary thyroid cancer or a benign thyroid nodule (not recorded which). Some clones in this sample may be carry-over from other donors' samples. Sequenced sample: tumor tissue. The DNA sequence is TGTGTCAGCAGCGATAGACAGACTACGGGGACTGAAGCTTTCTTT. This sequence encodes CVSSDRQTTGTEAFF.